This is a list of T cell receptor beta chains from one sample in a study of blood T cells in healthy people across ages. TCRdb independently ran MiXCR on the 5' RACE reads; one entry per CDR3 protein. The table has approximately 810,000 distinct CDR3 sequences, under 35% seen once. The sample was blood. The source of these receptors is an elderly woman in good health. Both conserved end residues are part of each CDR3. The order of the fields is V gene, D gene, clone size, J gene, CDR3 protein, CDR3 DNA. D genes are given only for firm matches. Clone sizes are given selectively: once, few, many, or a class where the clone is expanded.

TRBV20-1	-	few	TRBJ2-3	CSASGTHGAQYF	TGCAGTGCTAGTGGCACCCATGGTGCGCAGTATTTT
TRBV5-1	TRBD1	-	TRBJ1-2	CASRDGTAFTLNYDYTF	TGCGCCAGCAGGGACGGGACAGCATTTACTCTTAACTATGACTACACCTTC
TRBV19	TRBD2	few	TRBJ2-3	CASTPGRRGEGTDTQYF	TGTGCCAGTACGCCCGGGAGGAGGGGAGAGGGCACAGATACGCAGTATTTT
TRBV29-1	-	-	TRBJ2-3	CSVGGPWERTQYF	TGCAGCGTGGGGGGGCCGTGGGAGCGTACGCAGTATTTT
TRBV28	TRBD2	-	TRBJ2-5	CAGSSGLLAGGIETQYF	TGTGCCGGCAGTTCGGGCCTTTTAGCGGGAGGTATCGAGACCCAGTACTTC
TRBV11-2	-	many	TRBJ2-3	CASSLVPAVADTQYF	TGTGCCAGCAGCTTAGTACCAGCGGTGGCAGATACGCAGTATTTT
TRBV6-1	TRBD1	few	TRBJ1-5	CASRMGTGHGYSNQPQHF	TGTGCCAGCAGGATGGGGACAGGACACGGGTATAGCAATCAGCCCCAGCATTTT
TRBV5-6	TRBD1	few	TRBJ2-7	CASTKLGTGGGEQYF	TGTGCCAGCACCAAACTCGGGACAGGGGGAGGCGAGCAGTACTTC
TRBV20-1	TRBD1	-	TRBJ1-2	CSARRTGFNYGYTF	TGCAGTGCTAGACGGACAGGGTTTAACTATGGCTACACCTTC
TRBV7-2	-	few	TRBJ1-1	CASSLDRTRVEAFF	TGTGCCAGCAGCTTAGATAGGACGAGAGTTGAAGCTTTCTTT